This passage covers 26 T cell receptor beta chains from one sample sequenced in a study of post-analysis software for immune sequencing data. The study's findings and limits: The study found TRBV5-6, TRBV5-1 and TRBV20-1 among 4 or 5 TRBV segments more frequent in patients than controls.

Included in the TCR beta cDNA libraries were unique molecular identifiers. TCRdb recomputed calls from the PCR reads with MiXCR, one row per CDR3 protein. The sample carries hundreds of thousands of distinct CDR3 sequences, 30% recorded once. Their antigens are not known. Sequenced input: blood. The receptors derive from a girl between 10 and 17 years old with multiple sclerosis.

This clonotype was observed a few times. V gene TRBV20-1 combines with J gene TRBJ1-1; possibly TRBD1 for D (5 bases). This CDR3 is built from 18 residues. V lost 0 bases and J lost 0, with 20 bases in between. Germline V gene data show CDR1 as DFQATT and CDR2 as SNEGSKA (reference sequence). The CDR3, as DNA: TGCAGTGCTAGAGATCTCAGCCAGGGAGGTAGCATGAACACTGAAGCTTTCTTT. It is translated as CSARDLSQGGSMNTEAFF.

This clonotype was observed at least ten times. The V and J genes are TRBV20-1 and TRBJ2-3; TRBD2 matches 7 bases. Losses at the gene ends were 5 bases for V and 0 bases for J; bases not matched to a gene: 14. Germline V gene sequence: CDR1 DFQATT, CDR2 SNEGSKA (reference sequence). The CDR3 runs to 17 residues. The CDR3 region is CSAGGVPRTASTDTQYF. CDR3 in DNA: TGCAGTGCTGGGGGGGTACCACGTACGGCTAGCACAGATACGCAGTATTTT.

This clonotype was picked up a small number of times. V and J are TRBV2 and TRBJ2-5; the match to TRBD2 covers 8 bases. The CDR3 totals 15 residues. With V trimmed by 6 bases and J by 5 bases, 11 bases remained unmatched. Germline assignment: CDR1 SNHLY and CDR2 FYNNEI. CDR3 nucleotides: TGTGCCAGCAGAAGACGGGGGGGCCAGACGGAGACCCAGTACTTC. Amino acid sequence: CASRRRGGQTETQYF.

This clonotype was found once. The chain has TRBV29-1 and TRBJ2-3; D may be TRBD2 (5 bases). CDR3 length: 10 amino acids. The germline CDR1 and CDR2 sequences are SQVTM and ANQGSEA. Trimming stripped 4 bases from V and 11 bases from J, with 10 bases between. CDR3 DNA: TGCAGCGTTGTCGGGAAGGGGCAGTATTTT. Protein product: CSVVGKGQYF.

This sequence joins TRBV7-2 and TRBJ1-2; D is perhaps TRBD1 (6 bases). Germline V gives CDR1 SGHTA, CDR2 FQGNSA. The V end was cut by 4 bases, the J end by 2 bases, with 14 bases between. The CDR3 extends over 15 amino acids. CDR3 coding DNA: TGTGCCAGCAGCTATAGCGGGACATTAAACTATGGCTACACCTTC. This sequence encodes CASSYSGTLNYGYTF.

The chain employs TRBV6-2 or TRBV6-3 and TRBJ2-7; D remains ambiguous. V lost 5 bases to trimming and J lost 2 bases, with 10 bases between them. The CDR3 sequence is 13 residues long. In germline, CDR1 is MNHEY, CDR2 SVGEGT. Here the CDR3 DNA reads TGTGCCAGCAGTCGTAGTTTCGCCTACGAGCAGTACTTC. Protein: CASSRSFAYEQYF.

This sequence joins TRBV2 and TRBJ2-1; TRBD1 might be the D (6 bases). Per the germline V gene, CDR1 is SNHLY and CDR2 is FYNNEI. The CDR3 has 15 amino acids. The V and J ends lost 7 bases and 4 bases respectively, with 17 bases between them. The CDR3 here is CASTGGHSEYNEQFF. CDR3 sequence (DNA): TGTGCCAGCACTGGGGGACATTCCGAATACAATGAGCAGTTCTTC.

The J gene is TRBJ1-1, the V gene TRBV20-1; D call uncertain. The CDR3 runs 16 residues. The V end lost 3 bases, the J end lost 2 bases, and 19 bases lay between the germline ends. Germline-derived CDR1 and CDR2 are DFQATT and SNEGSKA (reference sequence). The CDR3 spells CSARLPMLPTNTEAFF. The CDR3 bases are TGCAGTGCTAGGCTCCCGATGTTACCAACAAACACTGAAGCTTTCTTT.

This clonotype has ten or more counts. The CDR3 sequence is CSARKPSGSLYF. The CDR3 coding sequence is TGCAGTGCCAGGAAGCCTAGCGGGAGCCTGTACTTC. V gene TRBV20-1 combines with J gene TRBJ2-7, with TRBD2 identical over 10 bases. V dropped 6 bases and J dropped 12; count of bases not matched to a gene: 11. This CDR3 has 12 amino acids. Germline loops: CDR1 DFQATT, CDR2 SNEGSKA (reference sequence).

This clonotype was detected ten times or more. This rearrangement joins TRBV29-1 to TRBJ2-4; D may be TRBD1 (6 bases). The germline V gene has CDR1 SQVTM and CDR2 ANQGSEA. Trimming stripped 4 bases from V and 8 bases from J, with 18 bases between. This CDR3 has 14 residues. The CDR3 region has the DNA TGCAGCGTTGCCGTTACAGGGTTGGCGGACATTCAGTACTTC. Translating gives CSVAVTGLADIQYF.

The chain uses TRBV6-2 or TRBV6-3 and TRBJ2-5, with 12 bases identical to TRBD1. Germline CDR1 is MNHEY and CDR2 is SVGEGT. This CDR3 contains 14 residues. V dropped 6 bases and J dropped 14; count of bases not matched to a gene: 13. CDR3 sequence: CASSPPGQGASIYF. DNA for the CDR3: TGTGCCAGCAGCCCACCGGGACAGGGGGCATCAATCTACTTC.

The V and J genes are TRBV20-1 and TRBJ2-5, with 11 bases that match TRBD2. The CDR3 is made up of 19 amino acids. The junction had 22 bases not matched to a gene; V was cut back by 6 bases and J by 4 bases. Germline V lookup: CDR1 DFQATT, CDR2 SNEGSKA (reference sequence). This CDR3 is CSAPKALAGGPDLGETQYF. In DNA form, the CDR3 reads TGCAGTGCCCCTAAAGCTTTAGCGGGAGGGCCAGATTTAGGAGAGACCCAGTACTTC.

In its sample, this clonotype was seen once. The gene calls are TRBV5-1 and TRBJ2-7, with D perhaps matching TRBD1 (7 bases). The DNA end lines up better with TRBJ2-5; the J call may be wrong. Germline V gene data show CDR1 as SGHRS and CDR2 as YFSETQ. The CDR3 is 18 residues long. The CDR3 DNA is TGCGCCAGCAGCCCCAGCAGGGGGGCGTTATCCACAAGAGAGACCCAGTACTTC. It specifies CASSPSRGALSTRETQYF.

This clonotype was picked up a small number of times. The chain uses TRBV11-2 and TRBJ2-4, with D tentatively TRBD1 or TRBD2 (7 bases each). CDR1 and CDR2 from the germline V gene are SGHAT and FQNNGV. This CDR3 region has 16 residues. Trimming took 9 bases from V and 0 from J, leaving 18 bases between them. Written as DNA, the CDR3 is TGTGCCAGTGCCCCGGGGGGACAGTTAGCCAAAAACATTCAGTACTTC. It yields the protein CASAPGGQLAKNIQYF.

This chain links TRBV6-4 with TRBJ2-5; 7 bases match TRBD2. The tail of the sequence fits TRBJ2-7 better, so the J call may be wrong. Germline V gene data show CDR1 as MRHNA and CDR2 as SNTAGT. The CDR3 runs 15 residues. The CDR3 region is CASNREAGVSSEQYF. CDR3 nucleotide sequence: TGTGCCAGCAACCGTGAGGCGGGAGTTTCAAGCGAGCAGTACTTC.

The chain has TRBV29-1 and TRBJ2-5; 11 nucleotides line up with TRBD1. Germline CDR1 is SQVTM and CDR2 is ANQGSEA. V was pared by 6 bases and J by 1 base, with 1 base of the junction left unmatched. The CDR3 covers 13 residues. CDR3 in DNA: TGCAGCGTAGGACAGGGGGCCCAAGAGACCCAGTACTTC. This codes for CSVGQGAQETQYF.

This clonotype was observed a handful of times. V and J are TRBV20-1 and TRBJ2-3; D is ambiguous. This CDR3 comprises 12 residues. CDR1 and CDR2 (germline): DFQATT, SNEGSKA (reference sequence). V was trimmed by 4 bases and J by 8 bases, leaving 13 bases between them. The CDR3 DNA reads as TGCAGTGCTAACCGGCCCCCCGGTACGCAGTATTTT. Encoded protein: CSANRPPGTQYF.

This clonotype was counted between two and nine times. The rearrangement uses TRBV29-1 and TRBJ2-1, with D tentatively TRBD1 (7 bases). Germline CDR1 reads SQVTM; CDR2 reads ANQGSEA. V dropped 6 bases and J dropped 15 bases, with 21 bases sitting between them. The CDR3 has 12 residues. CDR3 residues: CSVRDSSRRGFF. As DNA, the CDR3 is TGCAGCGTCCGGGACAGCTCTAGGAGGGGGTTCTTC.

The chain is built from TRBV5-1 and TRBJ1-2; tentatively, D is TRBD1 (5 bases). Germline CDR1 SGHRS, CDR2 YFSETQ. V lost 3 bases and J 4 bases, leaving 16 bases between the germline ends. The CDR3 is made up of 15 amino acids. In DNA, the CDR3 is TGCGCCAGCAGCTGGAACCGGGACGGAAGCTATGGCTACACCTTC. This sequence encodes CASSWNRDGSYGYTF.

The CDR3: CASSESRGGWGAFF. CDR3 coding DNA: TGTGCCAGCAGTGAATCACGCGGGGGCTGGGGGGCTTTCTTT. This chain joins TRBV25-1 and TRBJ1-1; possible D gene TRBD1, 6 bases. Germline values: CDR1 MGHDK, CDR2 SYGVNS. The CDR3 spans 14 residues. V lost 1 base and J 11 bases, leaving 17 bases between the germline ends.

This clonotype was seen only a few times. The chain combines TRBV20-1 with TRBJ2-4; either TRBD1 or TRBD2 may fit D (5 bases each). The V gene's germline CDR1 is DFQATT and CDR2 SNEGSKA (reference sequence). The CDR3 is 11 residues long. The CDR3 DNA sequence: TGCAGCCCCGGGGCGCGTGACATTCAGTACTTC. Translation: CSPGARDIQYF.

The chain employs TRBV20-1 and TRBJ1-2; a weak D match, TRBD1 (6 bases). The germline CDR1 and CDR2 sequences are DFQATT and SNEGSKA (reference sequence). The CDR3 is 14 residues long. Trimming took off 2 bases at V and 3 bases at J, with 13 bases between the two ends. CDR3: CSARRPKGDYGYTF. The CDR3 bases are TGCAGTGCTAGAAGACCAAAGGGGGACTATGGCTACACCTTC.

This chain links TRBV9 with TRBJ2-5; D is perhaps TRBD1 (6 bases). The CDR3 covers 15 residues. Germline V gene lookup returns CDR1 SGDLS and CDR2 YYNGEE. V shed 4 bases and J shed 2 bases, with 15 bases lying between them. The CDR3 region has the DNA TGTGCCAGCAGCTCCACCGCTGGACAGCAAGAGACCCAGTACTTC. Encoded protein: CASSSTAGQQETQYF.

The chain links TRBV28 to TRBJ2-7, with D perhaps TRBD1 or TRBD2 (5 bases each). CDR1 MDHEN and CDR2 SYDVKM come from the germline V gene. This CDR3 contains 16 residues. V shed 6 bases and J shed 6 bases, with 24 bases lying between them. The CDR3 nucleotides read TGTGCCAGCAGGCTGATTCTGCCGGGACGGGGATCCGAGCAGTACTTC. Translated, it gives CASRLILPGRGSEQYF.

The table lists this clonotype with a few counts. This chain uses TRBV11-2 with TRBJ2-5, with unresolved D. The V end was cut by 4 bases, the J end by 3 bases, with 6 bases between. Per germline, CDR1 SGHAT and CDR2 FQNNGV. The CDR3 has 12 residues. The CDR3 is CASSWGEETQYF. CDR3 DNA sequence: TGTGCCAGCAGCTGGGGTGAAGAGACCCAGTACTTC.

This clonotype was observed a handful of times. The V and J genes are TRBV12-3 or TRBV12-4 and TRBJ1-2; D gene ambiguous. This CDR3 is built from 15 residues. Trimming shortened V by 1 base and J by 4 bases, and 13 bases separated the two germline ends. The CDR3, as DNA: TGTGCCAGCAGTTTAGTGGGAGACGGGAGCTATGGCTACACCTTC. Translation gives CASSLVGDGSYGYTF.